Below are 32 T cell receptor beta chains sequenced from a single sample in a study of T cells in Graves' hyperthyroidism and ophthalmopathy (dated by TCRdb to the late 2010s). Library method: multiplex PCR. The instrument given in TCRdb is Illumina HiSeq 2000. Amplification of TCR beta CDR3 regions was carried out from RNA transcripts. A first-round RT-PCR of the TCR CDR3 used the HTBI primer set with the Qiagen OneStep RT-PCR kit. The public reads were run again by TCRdb, first through fastp at Q25 and then through MiXCR, and only productive beta chains were kept. Merged by CDR3 protein, the rows form single entries marked with the most common genes and DNA. The sample contains hundreds of thousands of distinct CDR3 sequences, 14% of them found a single time. The ten largest make up roughly a tenth of the sample. Sequencing was done on a sample of blood. The receptors here all came from a woman between 18 and 29 years old with Graves' hyperthyroidism.

Details on this clonotype: This sequence may be a read error, since a much larger clone differs from it by one base. The chain carries TRBV12-3 or TRBV12-4 and TRBJ2-5; no clear D. CDR3 length: 13 amino acids. This CDR3 reads CASSPLGQQTQYF. For the CDR3, the DNA is TGTGCCAGCAGTCCCCTCGGCCAACAGACCCAGTACTTC.

This clonotype was picked up many times. The chain employs TRBV6-1 and TRBJ2-4; 14 nucleotides align to TRBD2. From germline, CDR1 is MNHNS and CDR2 SASEGT. After removal of 7 bases from V and 7 bases from J, the junction contained 12 bases not matched to a gene. This CDR3 is built from 17 residues. The CDR3 is CASTTHGTSGSRNIQYF. The CDR3 DNA sequence: TGTGCCAGCACTACCCATGGGACTAGCGGGAGCCGGAACATTCAGTACTTC.

The J gene is TRBJ2-7, the V gene TRBV6-2 or TRBV6-3; D may be TRBD1 (5 bases). The CDR3 loop spans 12 amino acids. Trimming took off 10 bases at V and 4 bases at J, with 14 bases between the two ends. Germline values: CDR1 MNHEY, CDR2 SVGEGT. The CDR3 loop is CATSRGWYEQYF. CDR3 DNA sequence: TGTGCCACCTCAAGGGGTTGGTACGAGCAGTACTTC.

This clonotype was detected a few times. The rearrangement uses TRBV15 and TRBJ1-5, with D perhaps TRBD1 (5 bases). The CDR3 loop spans 16 amino acids. The germline V gene has CDR1 LNHNV and CDR2 YYDKDF (reference sequence). V was cut by 3 bases and J by 0 bases, with 12 bases left in between. CDR3: CATSRARDRSNQPQHF. In nucleotides, the CDR3 is TGTGCCACCAGCAGGGCCAGGGACCGTAGCAATCAGCCCCAGCATTTT.

Worth noting for this clonotype: A clone one base away is much larger, so this may be a read error. The chain combines TRBV19 with TRBJ2-7; the match to TRBD2 covers 7 bases. The CDR3 covers 14 residues. CDR1 is LNHDA, CDR2 SQIVND, per germline (reference sequence). Trimming removed 3 bases from V and 4 bases from J; junction bases left unmatched: 6. CDR3 sequence: CASSMASGYYEQYF. The CDR3 nucleotides are TGTGCCAGTAGTATGGCTAGCGGATATTACGAGCAGTACTTC.

This clonotype was detected a few times. This chain connects TRBV30 to TRBJ2-1; D is possibly TRBD1 (5 bases). The CDR3 has 17 residues. Germline assignment: CDR1 GTSNPN and CDR2 SVGIG (reference sequence). Trimming shortened V by 3 bases and J by 1 base, and 19 bases separated the two germline ends. DNA of the CDR3: TGTGCCTGGAGCTGGGGCGTGGCGGAAAATTCCTACAATGAGCAGTTCTTC. The encoded protein is CAWSWGVAENSYNEQFF. The entire variable domain, with the rest obtained from reference TRBV30 and TRBJ2-1, is as follows: SQTIHQWPATLVQPVGSPLSLECTVEGTSNPNLYWYRQAAGRGLQLLFYSVGIGQISSEVPQNLSASRPQDRQFILSSKKLLLSDSGFYLCAWSWGVAENSYNEQFFGPGTRLTVL.

This clonotype was detected a few times. This chain joins TRBV15 and TRBJ2-6; D is undetermined. Deletions cut 1 base from V and 2 bases from J, with 9 bases between. CDR1 and CDR2 from the germline V gene are LNHNV and YYDKDF (reference sequence). The CDR3 is 16 amino acids. This chain's CDR3 is CATSRGLSAGANVLTF. CDR3 sequence (DNA): TGTGCCACCAGCAGAGGATTAAGTGCTGGGGCCAACGTCCTGACTTTC.

The chain employs TRBV7-9 and TRBJ2-7; 10 nucleotides align to TRBD1. CDR3 length equals 17 residues. Per germline, CDR1 SEHNR and CDR2 FQNEAQ (reference sequence). V lost 4 bases to trimming and J lost 2 bases; unmatched junction nucleotides: 11. The CDR3 region has the DNA TGTGCCAGCAGCTATCAGGGGACGGGGACAGGGGCCTACGAGCAGTACTTC. Translated: CASSYQGTGTGAYEQYF.

This clonotype has just a few counts. This chain's CDR3 is CASSVEEETQYF. CDR3 in DNA: TGTGCCAGCAGCGTAGAGGAGGAGACCCAGTACTTC. The chain is built from TRBV9 and TRBJ2-5; D ambiguous. V gave up 0 bases and J gave up 5 bases, with 5 bases separating them. The V gene's germline CDR1 is SGDLS and CDR2 YYNGEE. This CDR3 is 12 amino acids long.

This chain joins TRBV18 and TRBJ2-7; possibly TRBD2 for D (6 bases). This CDR3 has 13 amino acids. Trimming took off 6 bases at V and 9 bases at J, with 18 bases between the two ends. Germline lookup yields CDR1 KGHSH and CDR2 LQKENI. The CDR3 loop reads CASSERAGVGQYF. CDR3 DNA sequence: TGTGCCAGCTCGGAGCGGGCCGGCGTGGGGCAGTACTTC.

V gene TRBV7-9 combines with J gene TRBJ2-5; the D gene is possibly TRBD1 (5 bases). The CDR3 contains 13 residues. Germline CDR1 and CDR2: SEHNR and FQNEAQ (reference sequence). V was pared by 3 bases and J by 3 bases, with 8 bases between. CDR3 nucleotides: TGTGCCAGCAGCTTTCCAGGGAAAGAGACCCAGTACTTC. Protein: CASSFPGKETQYF.

In its sample, this clonotype was seen a few times. The CDR3 region is CASSQVRSYEQYF. The CDR3 DNA is TGCGCCAGCAGCCAAGTACGGTCTTACGAGCAGTACTTC. The rearrangement links TRBV4-3 to TRBJ2-7; D is unresolved. Germline CDR1 and CDR2: LGHNA and YSLEER. V was trimmed by 1 base and J by 4 bases, leaving 8 bases between them. The CDR3 has 13 amino acids.

In this sample, this clonotype turned up many times. The chain recombines TRBV7-2 with TRBJ1-2; no clear D gene. CDR3 size: 14 residues. The germline CDR1 and CDR2 sequences are SGHTA and FQGNSA. The germline V and J ends were trimmed by 5 bases and 4 bases, with 14 bases remaining between them. The CDR3 DNA reads TGTGCCAGCAGCAGAACGGGCAGGACCTATGGCTACACCTTC. As protein: CASSRTGRTYGYTF.

This clonotype was observed many times. The chain employs TRBV28 and TRBJ2-7, with 11 positions matching TRBD2. CDR3 length: 18 residues. Losses at the gene ends were 5 bases for V and 3 bases for J; bases not matched to a gene: 15. Germline V gene sequence: CDR1 MDHEN, CDR2 SYDVKM. CDR3 sequence (DNA): TGTGCCAGCAGTACAGCGCGACTAGCGGGATTGATTGGCTACGAGCAGTACTTC. Amino acid sequence: CASSTARLAGLIGYEQYF.

This clonotype came up a few times. The CDR3 loop reads CAWSPGMSENTEAFF. Here the CDR3 DNA reads TGTGCCTGGAGTCCCGGTATGTCGGAGAACACTGAAGCTTTCTTT. This rearrangement joins TRBV30 to TRBJ1-1; D call uncertain. V lost 2 bases, J lost 1 base, and 14 bases lay in between. The V gene's germline CDR1 is GTSNPN and CDR2 SVGIG (reference sequence). The CDR3 sequence is 15 residues long.

J is TRBJ2-5 and V is TRBV2; a weak D match, TRBD1 (6 bases). The germline V gene has CDR1 SNHLY and CDR2 FYNNEI. Trimming pared 9 bases from V and 2 bases from J, leaving 10 bases between. CDR3 length: 12 amino acids. Here the CDR3 reads CARQQGQETQYF. The CDR3 DNA reads as TGTGCCAGACAGCAGGGGCAAGAGACCCAGTACTTC.

The V and J genes are TRBV19 and TRBJ2-3, with D perhaps TRBD1 or TRBD2 (6 bases each). The CDR3 runs to 15 residues. V dropped 3 bases and J dropped 5 bases, with 15 bases sitting between them. Germline V gene data show CDR1 as LNHDA and CDR2 as SQIVND (reference sequence). Here the CDR3 DNA reads TGTGCCAGTAGTATGACGGGGGCCTCTAGAGATACGCAGTATTTT. It yields the protein CASSMTGASRDTQYF.

The chain recombines TRBV7-2 with TRBJ2-1; maybe TRBD2 (5 bases). This CDR3 has 16 amino acids. Germline V lookup: CDR1 SGHTA, CDR2 FQGNSA. V lost 5 bases and J 3 bases, leaving 17 bases between the germline ends. CDR3 in amino acids: CASSPIGVARYNEQFF. CDR3 coding DNA: TGTGCCAGCAGCCCCATCGGGGTAGCTCGCTACAATGAGCAGTTCTTC. The variable domain in full, completed from reference TRBV7-2 and TRBJ2-1, reads GAGVSQSPSNKVTEKGKDVELRCDPISGHTALYWYRQSLGQGLEFLIYFQGNSAPDKSGLPSDRFSAERTGGSVSTLTIQRTQQEDSAVYLCASSPIGVARYNEQFFGPGTRLTVL.

This clonotype showed up many times. J is TRBJ2-1 and V is TRBV6-5; the D gene could be TRBD1 or TRBD2 (5 bases each). Trimming left V 2 bases short and J 8 bases short, with 13 bases between. This CDR3 contains 14 residues. Germline V gene sequence: CDR1 MNHEY, CDR2 SVGAGI. In nucleotides, the CDR3 is TGTGCCAGCAGTTACCGGGGACCAATAGATGAGCAGTTCTTC. This gives the protein CASSYRGPIDEQFF.

This clonotype was observed at least ten times. The chain is built from TRBV12-3 or TRBV12-4 and TRBJ2-7; 9 nucleotides agree with TRBD1. V trimming: 0 bases; J trimming: 0 bases; junction bases outside the gene matches: 9. The length of the CDR3 is 18 residues. The CDR3 DNA is TGTGCCAGCAGTTTAGCGGGCCGGGGGACAGGGTTCTCCTACGAGCAGTACTTC. This encodes CASSLAGRGTGFSYEQYF.

This clonotype was seen repeatedly, ten times or more. The chain combines TRBV7-7 with TRBJ2-1; the match to TRBD2 covers 7 bases. Germline V gene data show CDR1 as SSHAT and CDR2 as FNYEAQ (reference sequence). This CDR3 comprises 14 residues. The V and J ends lost 2 bases and 8 bases, in that order; junction bases with no gene match: 6. The CDR3, as DNA: TGTGCCAGCAGCTTAAACCCGGGAGGCGATGAGCAGTTCTTC. It is translated as CASSLNPGGDEQFF. The full variable domain, with the rest looked up from reference TRBV7-7 and TRBJ2-1, is GAGVSQSPRYKVTKRGQDVTLRCDPISSHATLYWYQQALGQGPEFLTYFNYEAQPDKSGLPSDRFSAERPEGSISTLTIQRTEQRDSAMYRCASSLNPGGDEQFFGPGTRLTVL.

V gene TRBV5-1 combines with J gene TRBJ1-2; D possibly corresponds to TRBD1 (5 bases). Germline CDR1 reads SGHRS; CDR2 reads YFSETQ. Trimming pared 3 bases from V and 8 bases from J, leaving 14 bases between. The CDR3 runs 13 residues. The CDR3 region has the DNA TGCGCCAGCAGCTCAACAGGCCGCCAGGGCTACACCTTC. Translation: CASSSTGRQGYTF.

This clonotype has a handful of counts. CDR3 coding DNA: TGTGCCAGCAGTTACCGGAGCGGGCAAGAGACCCAGTACTTC. Amino acid sequence: CASSYRSGQETQYF. V gene TRBV6-5 combines with J gene TRBJ2-5, with a possible D match to TRBD2 (6 bases). With 2 bases removed from V and 2 bases from J, the gap between germline ends came to 9 bases. Germline V CDR1 and CDR2: MNHEY, SVGAGI. The CDR3 consists of 14 residues.

This clonotype was seen only a few times. The chain is built from TRBV6-5 and TRBJ2-1; TRBD2 matches 7 bases. Looked up from germline, CDR1 is MNHEY and CDR2 is SVGAGI. V gave up 4 bases and J gave up 4 bases; unmatched junction bases: 10. The CDR3 has 16 amino acids. The CDR3: CASSSRTSAPYNEQFF. The CDR3 bases are TGTGCCAGCAGTTCAAGGACTAGTGCGCCATACAATGAGCAGTTCTTC.

This clonotype was observed at least ten times. The rearrangement joins TRBV30 to TRBJ2-7; 16 positions agree with TRBD2. The CDR3 runs 19 residues. V lost 3 bases to trimming and J lost 5 bases; unmatched junction nucleotides: 16. Per the germline V gene, CDR1 is GTSNPN and CDR2 is SVGIG (reference sequence). The CDR3 sequence is CAWSRSPGTSGRAEHEQYF. The CDR3 DNA sequence: TGTGCCTGGAGCAGGAGTCCCGGGACTAGCGGGAGGGCCGAACACGAGCAGTACTTC.

This clonotype occurred many times. The V call is TRBV11-2, the J call TRBJ2-5; 12 bases are shared with TRBD2. V lost 6 bases, J lost 5 bases, and 7 bases stayed unmatched. CDR3 size: 15 residues. The germline V gene encodes CDR1 SGHAT and CDR2 FQNNGV. CDR3 sequence reads: CASSFGLAGGETQYF. The CDR3 DNA follows: TGTGCCAGCAGTTTTGGTCTAGCGGGAGGGGAGACCCAGTACTTC.

This chain joins TRBV6-6 and TRBJ2-2; 9 bases agree with TRBD2. The V gene's germline CDR1 is MNHNY and CDR2 SVGAGI (reference sequence). V shed 0 bases, J shed 7 bases, and the junction held 6 bases outside the gene matches. This CDR3 spans 16 amino acids. CDR3 DNA sequence: TGTGCCAGCAGTTACTCCGGCGGGAGGGCCGGCGGGGAGCTGTTTTTT. Its translation: CASSYSGGRAGGELFF.

This clonotype appeared many times. The gene calls are TRBV20-1 and TRBJ2-7; 10 bases align to TRBD2. Germline CDR1 is DFQATT and CDR2 is SNEGSKA (reference sequence). Trimming removed 4 bases from V and 2 bases from J; junction bases left unmatched: 5. The CDR3 sequence is 14 residues long. CDR3 sequence: CSATSGSPPYEQYF. The CDR3 region has the DNA TGCAGTGCTACTAGCGGGAGCCCCCCCTACGAGCAGTACTTC.

This clonotype came up a few times. This could be a read error, since a much larger clone is one nucleotide away. The chain links TRBV18 to TRBJ2-7, with TRBD1 identical over 9 bases. Trimming took 3 bases from V and 3 from J; bases not matched to a gene: 6. Per the germline V gene, CDR1 is KGHSH and CDR2 is LQKENI. This CDR3 is built from 15 residues. The DNA of the CDR3 is TGTGCCAGCTCACCGTTGGGACAGGGATACTACGAGCAGTACTTC. Protein sequence: CASSPLGQGYYEQYF.

This clonotype has a handful of counts. The chain couples TRBV5-5 to TRBJ1-4; D perhaps matches TRBD1 (5 bases). This CDR3 region has 12 residues. Trimming removed 4 bases from V and 12 bases from J, with 13 bases in between. From germline, CDR1 is SGHKS and CDR2 YYEKEE (reference sequence). The DNA for the CDR3 is TGTGCCAGCAGCCATTTAACGGGACAACTGTTTTTT. It encodes CASSHLTGQLFF.

Ten or more counts support this clonotype. V is TRBV20-1 and J is TRBJ2-3; possible D gene TRBD1, 6 bases. The V gene's germline CDR1 is DFQATT and CDR2 SNEGSKA (reference sequence). This CDR3 contains 16 residues. V was trimmed by 0 bases and J by 1 base, leaving 14 bases between them. The CDR3 here is CSARDYRDGGTDTQYF. The CDR3 coding sequence is TGCAGTGCTAGAGACTACAGGGATGGGGGCACAGATACGCAGTATTTT.

This clonotype appeared a few times. This CDR3 reads CASRKPPDRDLYEQYF. Here the CDR3 DNA reads TGCGCCAGCAGAAAACCCCCGGACAGGGATCTCTACGAGCAGTACTTC. The V and J genes are TRBV5-1 and TRBJ2-7; 8 bases fit TRBD1. The CDR3 length is 16 residues. Germline assignment: CDR1 SGHRS and CDR2 YFSETQ. The trim removed 5 bases at V and 3 bases at J, leaving 13 bases unmatched.